This T cell receptor (beta chain) emerged from a study of T cell repertoires in cytomegalovirus infection. Study information: Both recently identified HLA-C-restricted and well-studied HLA-B-restricted CMV epitopes were used in the study. General study results and limits: Within the response measured ex vivo, HLA-C-restricted CMV-specific TCR beta clonotypes were dominant. Cumulative public TCR beta family frequency identified CMV carriers with the relevant HLA.

The CDR3 is 12 amino acids. Trimming stripped 5 bases from V and 8 bases from J, with 12 bases between. Germline V CDR1 and CDR2: LNHDA, SQIVND (reference sequence). In this sample, this clonotype turned up a few times. The antigen remains unidentified. TCRdb re-analysed the reads in MiXCR, keeping a single row per CDR3 protein. The data show about 830,000 distinct CDR3 sequences, with approximately 29% seen just once and about an eighth held by the top ten. The material was cultured CD8+ T cells from PBMCs, obtained from culture after CMV antigen stimulation. The V gene is TRBV19, the J gene TRBJ1-2; D is ambiguous. This sequence originates from a human donor in good health (CMV status not recorded). Some clones in this sample may be carry-over from other donors' samples. The CDR3 here is CASSVHLGGYTF. As DNA, the CDR3 is TGTGCCAGTAGTGTCCACCTGGGAGGCTACACCTTC.